Below, 31 T cell receptor beta chains from the same sample are listed, as sequenced in a study of cytomegalovirus exposure and HLA in healthy donors. 60 Vbeta and 13 Jbeta primers were used in PCR. Sequencing was performed with immunoSEQ multiplex PCR; in TCRdb, only in-frame clones are kept and a portion is missing. The table records about 200,000 clones, roughly 83% of them present only once. What was sequenced was PBMCs. The source of these receptors is a male donor in good health and CMV-seropositive.

The chain is built from TRBV7-2 and TRBJ2-5, with 8 bases identical to TRBD2. The CDR3 sequence is 16 residues long. Looked up from germline, CDR1 is SGHTA and CDR2 is FQGNSA. The V gene end was trimmed by 1 base and the J gene end by 2 bases; junction bases not matched to a gene: 6. CDR3 in DNA: TGTGCCAGCAGCTTAGGTCGGGGGGGCGGACAAGAGACCCAGTACTTC. Translating it yields CASSLGRGGGQETQYF.

The chain recombines TRBV7-9 with TRBJ2-3; the match to TRBD2 covers 15 bases. The CDR3 is 19 residues long. After removal of 6 bases from V and 2 bases from J, the junction contained 12 bases not matched to a gene. Looked up from germline, CDR1 is SEHNR and CDR2 is FQNEAQ (reference sequence). The CDR3 nucleotides read TGTGCCAGCAGAGGTCTCGGGACTAGCGGGAGGACTGCCACAGATACGCAGTATTTT. Translated: CASRGLGTSGRTATDTQYF.

The chain recombines TRBV5-5 with TRBJ2-5, with a possible D match to TRBD2 (5 bases). The germline gives CDR1 SGHKS, CDR2 YYEKEE (reference sequence). The CDR3 contains 15 residues. Trimming took 7 bases from V and 4 from J, leaving 20 bases between them. This CDR3 is CASGVKGAFAETQYF. The CDR3 nucleotides are TGTGCCAGCGGAGTAAAGGGAGCCTTTGCAGAGACCCAGTACTTC.

The chain uses TRBV29-1 and TRBJ1-3; no clear D gene. V gave up 6 bases and J gave up 0 bases, with 6 bases separating them. Germline V gives CDR1 SQVTM, CDR2 ANQGSEA. The CDR3 runs to 12 residues. CDR3 in DNA: TGCAGCGTCCGGGACTCTGGAAACACCATATATTTT. Translation gives CSVRDSGNTIYF.

The chain joins TRBV5-1 to TRBJ2-5; TRBD1 is a possible D gene (5 bases). Trimming cost V 4 bases and J 4 bases, with 23 bases left between them. Germline V CDR1 and CDR2: SGHRS, YFSETQ. This CDR3 contains 17 residues. This CDR3 reads CASSSPAKEGVGETQYF. CDR3 sequence (DNA): TGCGCCAGCAGCAGCCCAGCGAAGGAAGGGGTAGGAGAGACCCAGTACTTC.

V gene TRBV4-2 combines with J gene TRBJ2-7, with 9 positions matching TRBD1. V shed 0 bases and J 7 bases; nucleotides not matched to a gene: 13. Germline CDR1 is LGHNA and CDR2 is YNFKEQ. The CDR3 runs 17 residues. CDR3 bases: TGTGCCAGCAGCCAAGACCTTACCGGGACAGGGTCTGGGGAGCAGTACTTC. Translated: CASSQDLTGTGSGEQYF.

The rearrangement joins TRBV6-1 to TRBJ2-7; the D gene is possibly TRBD1 (6 bases). Trimming stripped 6 bases from V and 5 bases from J, with 11 bases between. This CDR3 has 12 residues. CDR1 is MNHNS and CDR2 is SASEGT in the germline V gene. CDR3 sequence reads: CASSTDRHEQYF. The CDR3 coding sequence is TGTGCCAGCAGCACAGACAGGCACGAGCAGTACTTC.

The gene calls are TRBV10-3 and TRBJ1-3; D is unclear. Germline V gene lookup returns CDR1 ENHRY and CDR2 SYGVKD. CDR3 size: 11 residues. CDR3 in DNA: TGTGGTAGCCGGTCGGGAAACACCATATATTTT. It is translated as CGSRSGNTIYF.

In this sample, this clone turned up once. The J gene is TRBJ1-2, the V gene TRBV19; 8 bases are a match to TRBD1. CDR1 is LNHDA and CDR2 is SQIVND in the germline V gene (reference sequence). V was pared by 8 bases and J by 8 bases, with 7 bases of the junction left unmatched. This CDR3 contains 12 residues. The CDR3 DNA follows: TGTGCCAGTTCCTTCAGGGGGCAAGGCTACACCTTC. This gives the protein CASSFRGQGYTF. The full variable domain, completed using reference TRBV19 and TRBJ1-2, is DGGITQSPKYLFRKEGQNVTLSCEQNLNHDAMYWYRQDPGQGLRLIYYSQIVNDFQKGDIAEGYSVSREKKESFPLTVTSAQKNPTAFYLCASSFRGQGYTFGSGTRLTVV.

This clone has more than one count but fewer than ten. V usage is TRBV7-6 and J usage is TRBJ2-2; tentative D call: TRBD2 (7 bases). Trimming left V 1 base short and J 6 bases short, with 15 bases between. The CDR3 is 16 residues long. The germline CDR1 and CDR2 sequences are SGHVS and FNYEAQ. CDR3 sequence reads: CASSLDPGGPAGELFF. The CDR3 nucleotides read TGTGCCAGCAGCTTAGATCCGGGGGGCCCCGCCGGGGAGCTGTTTTTT.

The chain combines TRBV7-2 with TRBJ1-4, with D possibly being TRBD1 (6 bases). The ends were cut back, 5 bases at V and 7 bases at J, with 14 bases in the middle. Germline lookup yields CDR1 SGHTA and CDR2 FQGNSA. CDR3 length: 14 residues. In DNA form, the CDR3 reads TGTGCCAGCAGCCCGACCGGGACACGTGAAAAACTGTTTTTT. Amino acids: CASSPTGTREKLFF.

The chain employs TRBV7-6 and TRBJ2-1; D possibly corresponds to TRBD2 (6 bases). Germline V gene lookup returns CDR1 SGHVS and CDR2 FNYEAQ. This CDR3 is built from 13 residues. Trimming cost V 3 bases and J 9 bases, with 12 bases left between them. DNA of the CDR3: TGTGCCAGCAGCTTCCCCGGGAGTAGTGAGCAGTTCTTC. This codes for CASSFPGSSEQFF. Full variable domain (outside the CDR3, taken from reference TRBV7-6 and TRBJ2-1): GAGVSQSPRYKVTKRGQDVALRCDPISGHVSLYWYRQALGQGPEFLTYFNYEAQQDKSGLPNDRFSAERPEGSISTLTIQRTEQRDSAMYRCASSFPGSSEQFFGPGTRLTVL.

V gene TRBV6-1 combines with J gene TRBJ2-3; 8 positions match TRBD2. The V gene end was trimmed by 5 bases and the J gene end by 6 bases; junction bases not matched to a gene: 7. The length of the CDR3 is 14 residues. Germline CDR1 reads MNHNS; CDR2 reads SASEGT. CDR3 sequence (DNA): TGTGCCAGCAGTCTCCGGGGGGGCCGTGATACGCAGTATTTT. Translated: CASSLRGGRDTQYF.

The chain has TRBV11-2 and TRBJ2-1; tentatively, D is TRBD1 (5 bases). Trimming cost V 1 base and J 4 bases, with 14 bases left between them. CDR3 length: 16 amino acids. The V gene's germline CDR1 is SGHAT and CDR2 FQNNGV. CDR3 loop: CASSLGRQSIYNEQFF. CDR3 DNA sequence: TGTGCCAGCAGCTTAGGTCGACAGTCGATTTACAATGAGCAGTTCTTC.

The chain couples TRBV7-2 to TRBJ2-7; 9 bases map to TRBD1. The CDR3 runs 15 residues. Germline CDR1 and CDR2: SGHTA and FQGNSA. J gave up 4 bases and V 5 bases, and 9 bases lay outside the gene matches. This CDR3 is CASSPPGQGTYEQYF. The CDR3 DNA reads TGTGCCAGCAGCCCGCCCGGACAGGGGACATACGAGCAGTACTTC.

The chain has TRBV5-1 and TRBJ2-1; 7 nucleotides match TRBD2. V trimming: 4 bases; J trimming: 0 bases; junction bases outside the gene matches: 10. This CDR3 comprises 17 residues. Germline CDR1 SGHRS, CDR2 YFSETQ. CDR3 sequence (DNA): TGCGCCAGCAGCCCAGCGACTAGCCTCAGCTCCTACAATGAGCAGTTCTTC. The encoded protein is CASSPATSLSSYNEQFF.

This rearrangement joins TRBV4-3 to TRBJ1-1, with D tentatively TRBD1 (5 bases). Germline V CDR1 and CDR2: LGHNA, YSLEER. V shed 1 base and J shed 5 bases, with 11 bases lying between them. The CDR3 sequence is 14 residues long. CDR3: CASSQGQSGTEAFF. CDR3 bases: TGCGCCAGCAGCCAAGGACAGAGCGGGACTGAAGCTTTCTTT.

V gene TRBV29-1 combines with J gene TRBJ2-2; 7 nucleotides agree with TRBD1. After removal of 7 bases from V and 4 bases from J, the junction contained 3 bases not matched to a gene. The germline V gene encodes CDR1 SQVTM and CDR2 ANQGSEA. The CDR3 is 12 residues long. The CDR3 bases are TGCAGCGGACAGGGCTCCACCGGGGAGCTGTTTTTT. This encodes CSGQGSTGELFF.

The chain joins TRBV4-1 to TRBJ2-3; a weak D match, TRBD2 (6 bases). CDR1 and CDR2 (germline): MGHRA, YSYEKL. The CDR3 loop spans 14 amino acids. Trimming shortened V by 5 bases and J by 3 bases, and 12 bases separated the two germline ends. The DNA for the CDR3 is TGCGCCAGCAGCGCCGGGAGCTCTACAGATACGCAGTATTTT. The encoded protein is CASSAGSSTDTQYF.

The chain recombines TRBV28 with TRBJ1-2; D possibly corresponds to TRBD1 (6 bases). The CDR3 extends over 14 amino acids. V lost 9 bases to trimming and J lost 2 bases, with 16 bases between them. The germline CDR1 and CDR2 sequences are MDHEN and SYDVKM. The CDR3 DNA reads as TGTGCCAGTATCCGGGACACCGTAAACTATGGCTACACCTTC. It specifies CASIRDTVNYGYTF.

V usage is TRBV9 and J usage is TRBJ1-4; D might be TRBD1 (6 bases). The germline V and J ends were trimmed by 4 bases and 4 bases, with 11 bases remaining between them. Germline assignment: CDR1 SGDLS and CDR2 YYNGEE. The CDR3 contains 14 residues. The CDR3 is CASSQTGGNEKLFF. The CDR3 region has the DNA TGTGCCAGCAGCCAGACAGGCGGTAATGAAAAACTGTTTTTT.

The rearrangement uses TRBV27 and TRBJ1-2, with 8 bases fitting TRBD1. The CDR3 extends over 15 amino acids. Per the germline V gene, CDR1 is MNHEY and CDR2 is SMNVEV (reference sequence). V shed 2 bases, J shed 3 bases, and the junction held 5 bases outside the gene matches. The CDR3 here is CASSLLSGGHYGYTF. The CDR3 nucleotides read TGTGCCAGCAGTTTACTGTCAGGGGGCCACTATGGCTACACCTTC.

V gene TRBV30 combines with J gene TRBJ2-1; TRBD2 matches at 7 bases. Losses at the gene ends were 4 bases for V and 10 bases for J; bases not matched to a gene: 4. This CDR3 region has 11 residues. CDR1 is GTSNPN and CDR2 is SVGIG in the germline V gene (reference sequence). DNA for the CDR3: TGTGCCTGGACCCGACTAGCCGAGCAGTTCTTC. Protein product: CAWTRLAEQFF.

V usage is TRBV5-4 and J usage is TRBJ1-4; 9 bases match TRBD1. Germline V gives CDR1 SGHNT, CDR2 YYREEE (reference sequence). This CDR3 is 16 amino acids long. The ends lost 4 bases at V and 6 bases at J; junction bases unmatched: 10. In DNA form, the CDR3 reads TGTGCCAGCAGCATCTCTTCGACAGGGGGTGATGAAAAACTGTTTTTT. Amino acid sequence: CASSISSTGGDEKLFF.

This clone was seen only once. One end of the junction varies from germline; a read error may be responsible. The CDR3 loop is CVITTAMNTEAFF. For the CDR3, the DNA is TGTGTCATCACGACAGCTATGAACACTGAAGCTTTCTTT. This chain joins TRBV10-3 and TRBJ1-1, with D possibly TRBD1 on 5 matching bases. Germline CDR1 is ENHRY and CDR2 is SYGVKD. The CDR3 runs 13 residues.

The chain uses TRBV9 and TRBJ2-7; 10 bases map to TRBD2. Germline loops: CDR1 SGDLS, CDR2 YYNGEE. The CDR3 runs 16 residues. The V segment lost 0 bases and the J segment 1 base; nucleotides outside the gene matches: 4. The CDR3 spells CASSVGLAGVSYEQYF. CDR3 DNA: TGTGCCAGCAGCGTAGGTCTAGCGGGGGTATCCTACGAGCAGTACTTC. Looking up the rest from reference TRBV9 and TRBJ2-7 gives the full variable domain: DSGVTQTPKHLITATGQRVTLRCSPRSGDLSVYWYQQSLDQGLQFLIQYYNGEERAKGNILERFSAQQFPDLHSELNLSSLELGDSALYFCASSVGLAGVSYEQYFGPGTRLTVT.

The chain uses TRBV29-1 and TRBJ1-1, with 8 bases fitting TRBD1. Trimming at V came to 0 bases and at J to 3 bases, leaving 12 bases not matched to a gene. The length of the CDR3 is 17 residues. CDR1 is SQVTM, CDR2 ANQGSEA, per germline. CDR3 sequence reads: CSVEDHILGQGDTEAFF. CDR3 bases: TGCAGCGTTGAAGATCATATTTTAGGACAGGGAGACACTGAAGCTTTCTTT. Together with reference TRBV29-1 and TRBJ1-1, the CDR3 gives the full variable domain: SAVISQKPSRDICQRGTSLTIQCQVDSQVTMMFWYRQQPGQSLTLIATANQGSEATYESGFVIDKFPISRPNLTFSTLTVSNMSPEDSSIYLCSVEDHILGQGDTEAFFGQGTRLTVV.

This chain uses TRBV7-2 with TRBJ2-2; D gene uncertain. This CDR3 contains 15 residues. Germline loops: CDR1 SGHTA, CDR2 FQGNSA. The V and J ends lost 5 bases and 1 base respectively, with 11 bases between them. CDR3 residues: CASSPTGGNTGELFF. The CDR3 coding sequence is TGTGCCAGCAGCCCCACTGGCGGGAACACCGGGGAGCTGTTTTTT.

This sequence joins TRBV4-2 and TRBJ2-3; TRBD2 matches 10 bases. This CDR3 spans 17 amino acids. Germline V gene lookup returns CDR1 LGHNA and CDR2 YNFKEQ. Losses at the gene ends were 1 base for V and 2 bases for J; bases not matched to a gene: 6. The CDR3 region is CASSQGTLAGDTDTQYF. The DNA of the CDR3 is TGTGCCAGCAGCCAAGGTACTCTAGCGGGGGACACAGATACGCAGTATTTT.

V and J are TRBV4-3 and TRBJ1-1; D call uncertain. Trimming pared 1 base from V and 7 bases from J, leaving 16 bases between. CDR1 and CDR2 (germline): LGHNA, YSLEER. There are 15 residues in the CDR3. The chain's CDR3 is CASSQGAFEGIEAFF. For the CDR3, the DNA is TGCGCCAGCAGCCAAGGGGCTTTTGAGGGAATTGAAGCTTTCTTT.

To note about this clone: At the DNA level, this CDR3 is encoded by other sequences in the same sample as well. The rearrangement uses TRBV27 and TRBJ2-7; tentative D call: TRBD1 (5 bases). This CDR3 has 14 residues. The germline V gene has CDR1 MNHEY and CDR2 SMNVEV (reference sequence). The V end was cut by 2 bases, the J end by 3 bases, with 11 bases between. In DNA, the CDR3 is TGTGCCAGCAGTTTAGGGGCAGGTTTCTACGAGCAGTACTTC. Translation: CASSLGAGFYEQYF.